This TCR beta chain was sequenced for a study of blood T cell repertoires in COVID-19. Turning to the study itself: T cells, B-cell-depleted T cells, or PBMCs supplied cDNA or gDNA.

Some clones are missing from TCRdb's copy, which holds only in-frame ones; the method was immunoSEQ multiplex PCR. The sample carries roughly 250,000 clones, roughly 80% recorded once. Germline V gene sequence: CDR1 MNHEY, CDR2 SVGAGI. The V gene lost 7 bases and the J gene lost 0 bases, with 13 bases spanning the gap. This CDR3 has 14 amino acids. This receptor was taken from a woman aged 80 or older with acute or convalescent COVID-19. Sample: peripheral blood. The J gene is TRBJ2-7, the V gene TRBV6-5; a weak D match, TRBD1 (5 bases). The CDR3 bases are TGTGCCAGCACCACGGCAGGGTCCTCCTACGAGCAGTACTTC. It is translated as CASTTAGSSYEQYF.